Shown below are 8 T cell receptor beta chains from a single sample sequenced in a study of cytomegalovirus exposure and HLA in healthy donors. Amplification used 60 Vbeta primers and 13 Jbeta primers. Clones were sequenced by immunoSEQ multiplex PCR, and TCRdb holds only the in-frame ones, with some missing. The sample consists of over 200,000 clones, around 80% of them appearing once. Sequenced input: PBMCs. The receptors come from a woman aged 55-69 years in good health and CMV-seropositive.

Here the CDR3 DNA reads TGTGCCAGCTCACTAGCAACAGGGGGCTTGGCTGAAGCTTTCTTT. Its protein product is CASSLATGGLAEAFF. The chain couples TRBV18 to TRBJ1-1; 9 positions match TRBD1. With V trimmed by 4 bases and J by 6 bases, 9 bases remained unmatched. Germline CDR1 KGHSH, CDR2 LQKENI. The CDR3 sequence is 15 residues long. Combining the CDR3 with reference TRBV18 and TRBJ1-1 gives the whole variable domain NAGVMQNPRHLVRRRGQEARLRCSPMKGHSHVYWYRQLPEEGLKFMVYLQKENIIDESGMPKERFSAEFPKEGPSILRIQQVVRGDSAAYFCASSLATGGLAEAFFGQGTRLTVV.

The chain uses TRBV2 and TRBJ2-1; D is unclear. Deletions cut 8 bases from V and 0 bases from J, with 11 bases between. The CDR3 totals 14 residues. Germline assignment: CDR1 SNHLY and CDR2 FYNNEI. The CDR3 here is CASGSLSSYNEQFF. The DNA of the CDR3 is TGTGCCAGCGGTAGCCTGAGCTCCTACAATGAGCAGTTCTTC.

This chain links TRBV5-4 with TRBJ2-7, with a weak D call TRBD1 (6 bases). The CDR3 covers 15 residues. Trimming took off 5 bases at V and 4 bases at J, with 19 bases between the two ends. Germline CDR1 and CDR2: SGHNT and YYREEE (reference sequence). For the CDR3, the DNA is TGTGCCAGCAGACACCGGGGTCAGGGGAGTTACGAGCAGTACTTC. Translating gives CASRHRGQGSYEQYF.

This clone showed up just once. V is TRBV2 and J is TRBJ1-1, with unresolved D. This CDR3 region has 13 residues. V gave up 6 bases and J gave up 2 bases, with 10 bases separating them. Germline-derived CDR1 and CDR2 are SNHLY and FYNNEI. This CDR3 is CASRAPLNTEAFF. The CDR3 region has the DNA TGTGCCAGCAGGGCCCCCCTCAACACTGAAGCTTTCTTT.

Written as DNA, the CDR3 is TGTGCCAGCAGTTCCTCAGGGACAGGGGTATATGGCTACACCTTC. Its protein is CASSSSGTGVYGYTF. The chain combines TRBV28 with TRBJ1-2; 10 nucleotides line up with TRBD1. This CDR3 region has 15 residues. The trim removed 4 bases at V and 5 bases at J, leaving 7 bases unmatched. Germline CDR1 and CDR2: MDHEN and SYDVKM.

This clone was picked up a small number of times. The rearrangement uses TRBV7-8 and TRBJ1-1, with D tentatively TRBD1 (6 bases). V shed 4 bases and J shed 3 bases, with 24 bases lying between them. Germline V gene data show CDR1 as SGHVS and CDR2 as FQNEAQ. This CDR3 spans 18 amino acids. CDR3 loop: CASSSRLGPGQSYTEAFF. The CDR3 nucleotides are TGTGCCAGCAGCTCACGTTTAGGGCCGGGACAAAGCTACACTGAAGCTTTCTTT.

This sequence joins TRBV7-2 and TRBJ1-6, with TRBD1 as a possible D gene (6 bases). V was cut by 5 bases and J by 10 bases, with 21 bases left in between. Germline values: CDR1 SGHTA, CDR2 FQGNSA. The CDR3 is 16 amino acids. The CDR3 here is CASSPYLTGQGSPLHF. Here the CDR3 DNA reads TGTGCCAGCAGCCCTTACTTAACAGGGCAGGGATCACCCCTCCACTTT.

V is TRBV4-1 and J is TRBJ2-1; TRBD1 aligns across 7 bases. CDR1 is MGHRA and CDR2 is YSYEKL in the germline V gene. The V and J ends lost 2 bases and 0 bases, in that order; junction bases with no gene match: 7. The CDR3 sequence is 17 residues long. CDR3 DNA: TGCGCCAGCAGCCAACGTTCCGGGACAGCCTCCTACAATGAGCAGTTCTTC. Protein sequence: CASSQRSGTASYNEQFF.